A single sample gave rise to the 24 T cell receptor beta chains below, sequenced in a study of T cells in Graves' hyperthyroidism and ophthalmopathy (dated 2019 in TCRdb). The library was obtained by multiplex PCR. The data were produced on an Illumina HiSeq 2000. TCR beta CDR3 regions were amplified from RNA transcripts. The TCR CDR3 was subjected to a first round of RT-PCR using the HTBI primer set and the Qiagen OneStep RT-PCR kit. TCRdb trimmed public reads at Q25 via fastp, called clones via MiXCR and kept in-frame beta chains. Rows with one shared CDR3 protein collapse into an entry with the most common genes and DNA. The sample table holds about 480,000 distinct CDR3 sequences, of which 20% to 25% were seen once. Around 54% of the sample goes to the ten largest clones. The sequenced sample was blood. The receptors shown here come from a woman in her 70s with Graves' ophthalmopathy.

The V and J genes are TRBV5-1 and TRBJ2-7; D not resolved. The CDR3 extends over 14 amino acids. V shed 2 bases and J shed 1 base, with 10 bases lying between them. The germline gives CDR1 SGHRS, CDR2 YFSETQ. The CDR3 DNA is TGCGCCAGCAGCTTATTGACTGGATCCTACGAGCAGTACTTC. It translates to CASSLLTGSYEQYF.

The CDR3 spells CSVEAESLTGTSFYEQYF. The CDR3 coding sequence is TGCAGCGTTGAAGCCGAATCCCTTACCGGGACGTCTTTCTACGAGCAGTACTTC. This chain links TRBV29-1 with TRBJ2-7, with D possibly being TRBD1 or TRBD2 (5 bases each). V lost 1 base, J lost 3 bases, and 25 bases lay in between. Germline CDR1 and CDR2: SQVTM and ANQGSEA. The CDR3 runs 18 residues.

The rearrangement joins TRBV5-5 to TRBJ1-2; no firm D call. V dropped 4 bases and J dropped 1 base, with 11 bases sitting between them. The CDR3 loop spans 14 amino acids. The germline gives CDR1 SGHKS, CDR2 YYEKEE (reference sequence). CDR3 sequence reads: CASSREGINYGYTF. The DNA of the CDR3 is TGTGCCAGCAGCCGAGAAGGGATTAACTATGGCTACACCTTC.

This clonotype appeared a few times. The chain combines TRBV5-1 with TRBJ2-2; TRBD1 agrees at 10 bases. With 5 bases clipped from V and 1 base from J, the junction kept 5 bases outside the gene matches. The length of the CDR3 is 16 residues. Germline V lookup: CDR1 SGHRS, CDR2 YFSETQ. The CDR3 sequence: CASRLTGGVNTGELFF. The CDR3, as DNA: TGCGCCAGCAGGCTGACAGGGGGCGTGAACACCGGGGAGCTGTTTTTT.

The table lists this clonotype with a few counts. This sequence joins TRBV7-8 and TRBJ2-7; 9 bases agree with TRBD2. After removal of 1 base from V and 6 bases from J, the junction contained 7 bases not matched to a gene. This CDR3 spans 15 amino acids. Germline V gives CDR1 SGHVS, CDR2 FQNEAQ. CDR3 DNA sequence: TGTGCCAGCAGCTTAGTTGGGACTAGCAACGGCGAGCAGTACTTC. Its translation is CASSLVGTSNGEQYF.

In its sample, this clonotype was seen many times. The CDR3 sequence is CASSPKLAGEGEQFF. The CDR3 nucleotides are TGTGCCAGTAGCCCTAAACTAGCGGGAGAAGGAGAGCAGTTCTTC. This sequence joins TRBV19 and TRBJ2-1; 11 bases match TRBD2. The V gene's germline CDR1 is LNHDA and CDR2 SQIVND (reference sequence). V was pared by 6 bases and J by 10 bases, with 11 bases of the junction left unmatched. This CDR3 spans 15 amino acids.

The V and J genes are TRBV3-1 and TRBJ1-5; D is ambiguous. The germline CDR1 and CDR2 sequences are LGHDT and YNNKEL (reference sequence). V was cut by 0 bases and J by 11 bases, with 17 bases left in between. CDR3 length equals 15 residues. The CDR3 sequence is CASSQEGGLSRAQHF. Here the CDR3 DNA reads TGTGCCAGCAGCCAAGAGGGCGGACTCTCGAGGGCCCAGCATTTT.

This clonotype has only a few counts. This rearrangement joins TRBV10-3 to TRBJ2-6, with 7 bases matching TRBD1. The V gene's germline CDR1 is ENHRY and CDR2 SYGVKD. The CDR3 sequence is 14 residues long. V lost 11 bases to trimming and J lost 3 bases; unmatched junction nucleotides: 7. CDR3 protein: CAGKGDSGANVLTF. CDR3 in DNA: TGTGCCGGGAAGGGGGACAGTGGGGCCAACGTCCTGACTTTC.

This clonotype was detected ten times or more. The V and J genes are TRBV10-3 and TRBJ2-6, with D hard to call. Germline-derived CDR1 and CDR2 are ENHRY and SYGVKD. Trimming took off 3 bases at V and 1 base at J, with 7 bases between the two ends. The CDR3 covers 15 residues. This CDR3 reads CAISDGRSGANVLTF. CDR3 DNA sequence: TGTGCCATCAGTGATGGGCGTTCTGGGGCCAACGTCCTGACTTTC.

The chain has TRBV6-1 and TRBJ2-1; weak D call: TRBD2 (6 bases). The germline gives CDR1 MNHNS, CDR2 SASEGT. Trimming left V 6 bases short and J 7 bases short, with 16 bases between. The CDR3 loop spans 14 amino acids. Written as DNA, the CDR3 is TGTGCCAGCAGACCCGGGACTGGCGGGAATGAGCAGTTCTTC. This encodes CASRPGTGGNEQFF.

Only a few counts were recorded for this clonotype. The V call is TRBV5-4, the J call TRBJ1-2; D may be TRBD1 (5 bases). The germline V and J ends were trimmed by 4 bases and 2 bases, with 12 bases remaining between them. This CDR3 has 14 residues. Germline CDR1 SGHNT, CDR2 YYREEE (reference sequence). The DNA for the CDR3 is TGTGCCAGCAGCGACGGGACGGTGAACTATGGCTACACCTTC. It translates to CASSDGTVNYGYTF.

V gene TRBV24-1 combines with J gene TRBJ1-1, with D perhaps matching TRBD1 (5 bases). This CDR3 region has 13 residues. V was shortened by 6 bases and J by 4 bases, with 11 bases between the two germline ends. Germline CDR1 reads KGHDR; CDR2 reads SFDVKD. DNA of the CDR3: TGTGCCACCAGTTCAGGGTTTGGCACTGAAGCTTTCTTT. This sequence encodes CATSSGFGTEAFF.

This clonotype was found a few times. The genes are TRBV10-3 and TRBJ2-2; D is undetermined. The V gene lost 0 bases and the J gene lost 1 base, with 0 bases spanning the gap. The CDR3 contains 13 residues. In germline, CDR1 is ENHRY, CDR2 SYGVKD. CDR3 sequence reads: CAISESNTGELFF. CDR3 nucleotides: TGTGCCATCAGTGAGTCGAACACCGGGGAGCTGTTTTTT.

This clonotype was seen only a few times. V usage is TRBV10-3 and J usage is TRBJ2-7; TRBD2 aligns across 9 bases. The CDR3 is 16 amino acids. Germline V gives CDR1 ENHRY, CDR2 SYGVKD. The ends lost 3 bases at V and 5 bases at J; junction bases unmatched: 11. The chain's CDR3 is CAISDGGRALKNEQYF. CDR3 coding DNA: TGTGCCATCAGTGATGGCGGGAGGGCCCTAAAGAACGAGCAGTACTTC.

The rearrangement joins TRBV20-1 to TRBJ1-2; a possible D gene is TRBD1 (6 bases). Germline V gene lookup returns CDR1 DFQATT and CDR2 SNEGSKA (reference sequence). The length of the CDR3 is 14 residues. V shed 3 bases and J shed 4 bases, with 15 bases lying between them. Here the CDR3 reads CSARATGGSYGYTF. The CDR3 nucleotides are TGCAGTGCTAGGGCGACAGGAGGATCCTATGGCTACACCTTC.

This chain uses TRBV7-9 with TRBJ2-7; TRBD2 matches 12 bases. The CDR3 extends over 19 amino acids. J gave up 2 bases and V 4 bases, and 15 bases lay outside the gene matches. Germline CDR1 and CDR2: SEHNR and FQNEAQ (reference sequence). CDR3: CASSSGLAGPEDVPYEQYF. The CDR3 DNA follows: TGTGCCAGCAGCTCAGGACTAGCGGGACCCGAAGATGTTCCCTACGAGCAGTACTTC.

V usage is TRBV19 and J usage is TRBJ1-2, with D perhaps TRBD1 (5 bases). CDR3 length: 13 amino acids. CDR1 is LNHDA, CDR2 SQIVND, per germline (reference sequence). V lost 0 bases to trimming and J lost 6 bases, with 8 bases between them. The CDR3: CASSIEGADGYTF. In nucleotides, the CDR3 is TGTGCCAGTAGTATAGAAGGGGCGGATGGCTACACCTTC.

V usage is TRBV28 and J usage is TRBJ1-5; 8 bases agree with TRBD1. J lost 6 bases, V lost 2 bases, and 6 bases had no gene match. This CDR3 comprises 15 residues. Germline loops: CDR1 MDHEN, CDR2 SYDVKM. The CDR3 DNA sequence: TGTGCCAGCAGTTTAGAACAGGGGGGTAGTCAGCCCCAGCATTTT. Translation: CASSLEQGGSQPQHF.

This clonotype has only a few counts. V is TRBV3-1 and J is TRBJ2-7, with 11 bases fitting TRBD2. CDR3 length: 13 amino acids. Germline loops: CDR1 LGHDT, CDR2 YNNKEL (reference sequence). Trimming took 8 bases from V and 3 from J; bases not matched to a gene: 3. The CDR3 nucleotides are TGTGCCAGCGTAGCGGGAGGGGGCTACGAGCAGTACTTC. This sequence encodes CASVAGGGYEQYF.

The V gene is TRBV3-1, the J gene TRBJ2-3; D is possibly TRBD1 (5 bases). This CDR3 has 14 residues. V lost 0 bases and J lost 2, with 6 bases in between. Per germline, CDR1 LGHDT and CDR2 YNNKEL (reference sequence). CDR3 in DNA: TGTGCCAGCAGCCAAGAAGGGGTCACAGATACGCAGTATTTT. It yields the protein CASSQEGVTDTQYF.

A few counts support this clonotype. The CDR3 here is CAWSRGQGAHGYTF. The CDR3 DNA reads TGTGCCTGGAGTAGGGGACAGGGGGCTCATGGCTACACCTTC. The chain is built from TRBV30 and TRBJ1-2; TRBD1 agrees at 12 bases. CDR3 length: 14 residues. The V gene end was trimmed by 2 bases and the J gene end by 6 bases; junction bases not matched to a gene: 4. CDR1 and CDR2 (germline): GTSNPN, SVGIG (reference sequence).

This clonotype has more than one count but fewer than ten. This rearrangement joins TRBV7-2 to TRBJ2-1; no firm D call. From germline, CDR1 is SGHTA and CDR2 FQGNSA. Trimming removed 6 bases from V and 4 bases from J, with 10 bases in between. This CDR3 has 13 residues. The CDR3 region has the DNA TGTGCCAGCAGACAAGCTAGGTACAATGAGCAGTTCTTC. Translating it yields CASRQARYNEQFF.

This clonotype has at least ten counts. J is TRBJ2-1 and V is TRBV28, with D possibly TRBD1 on 5 matching bases. V was cut by 1 base and J by 5 bases, with 9 bases left in between. The CDR3 is 14 residues long. Germline lookup yields CDR1 MDHEN and CDR2 SYDVKM. The CDR3 spells CASSLSGHNNEQFF. The CDR3 nucleotides are TGTGCCAGCAGTTTATCAGGACATAACAATGAGCAGTTCTTC. Complete variable domain (other parts from reference TRBV28 and TRBJ2-1): DVKVTQSSRYLVKRTGEKVFLECVQDMDHENMFWYRQDPGLGLRLIYFSYDVKMKEKGDIPEGYSVSREKKERFSLILESASTNQTSMYLCASSLSGHNNEQFFGPGTRLTVL.

In its sample, this clonotype was seen many times. Written as DNA, the CDR3 is TGTGCCAGCAGCCTTAGCGGGAGGGCTGGGACGCAGTATTTT. Translated: CASSLSGRAGTQYF. J is TRBJ2-3 and V is TRBV3-1, with TRBD2 matching 11 bases. V lost 4 bases and J lost 9; bases outside the gene matches: 6. CDR3 size: 14 residues. Germline V gene data show CDR1 as LGHDT and CDR2 as YNNKEL (reference sequence).